One T cell receptor (beta chain) is described in this entry. Trimming took off 5 bases at V and 4 bases at J, with 9 bases between the two ends. The CDR3 spans 13 residues. Sequencing of TCR beta, carried out with a high-throughput approach, was applied to CD8+ and CD4+ T cells from the blood. An input of 0.5 to 1 ug of RNA was subjected to reverse transcription using random hexamers. TCRdb re-called the immunoSEQ multiplex PCR reads through MiXCR, storing one row per CDR3 protein. The data show about 120,000 distinct CDR3 sequences, with 90% to 95% seen just once and 0.093% held by the top ten. These data belong to a study of CD8 T cells in Susac syndrome.

The sample consisted of CD4+ T cells from PBMCs. V gene TRBV12-3 or TRBV12-4 combines with J gene TRBJ1-5, with D possibly being TRBD1 (6 bases). This receptor was identified in a human donor with multiple sclerosis. CDR3 loop: CASSLTGNQPQHF. CDR3 DNA sequence: TGTGCCAGCAGTCTAACAGGGAATCAGCCCCAGCATTTT.